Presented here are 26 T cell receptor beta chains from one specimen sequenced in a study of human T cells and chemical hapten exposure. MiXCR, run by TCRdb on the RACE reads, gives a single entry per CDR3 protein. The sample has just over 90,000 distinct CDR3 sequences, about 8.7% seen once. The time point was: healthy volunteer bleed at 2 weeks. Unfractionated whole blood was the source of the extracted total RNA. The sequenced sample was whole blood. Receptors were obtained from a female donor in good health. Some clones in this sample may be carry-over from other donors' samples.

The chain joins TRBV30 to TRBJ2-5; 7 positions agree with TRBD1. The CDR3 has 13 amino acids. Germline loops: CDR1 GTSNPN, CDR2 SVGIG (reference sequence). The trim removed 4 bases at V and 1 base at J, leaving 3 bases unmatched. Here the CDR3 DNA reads TGTGCCTGGAACGGACAGGTCCAAGAGACCCAGTACTTC. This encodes CAWNGQVQETQYF.

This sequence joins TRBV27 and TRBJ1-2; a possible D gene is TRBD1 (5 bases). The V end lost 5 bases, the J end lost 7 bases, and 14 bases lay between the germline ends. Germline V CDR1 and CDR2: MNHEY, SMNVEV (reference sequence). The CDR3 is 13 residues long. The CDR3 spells CASSLRDGRGYTF. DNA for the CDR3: TGTGCCAGCAGTCTCCGGGACGGCCGTGGCTACACCTTC.

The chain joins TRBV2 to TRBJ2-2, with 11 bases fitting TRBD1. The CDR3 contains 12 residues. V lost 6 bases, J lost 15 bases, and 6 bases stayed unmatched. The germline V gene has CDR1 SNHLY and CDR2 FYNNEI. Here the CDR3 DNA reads TGTGCCAGCAGCCTCCGGGACAGGGGGGTGTTTTTT. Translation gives CASSLRDRGVFF.

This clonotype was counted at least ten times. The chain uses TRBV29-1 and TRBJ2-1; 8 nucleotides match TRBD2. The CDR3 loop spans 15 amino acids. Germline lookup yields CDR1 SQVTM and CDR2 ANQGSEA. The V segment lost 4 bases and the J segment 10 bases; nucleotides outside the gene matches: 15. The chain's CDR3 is CSVVTPGLGLKEQFF. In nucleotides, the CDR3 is TGCAGCGTTGTAACTCCGGGACTAGGACTGAAGGAGCAGTTCTTC.

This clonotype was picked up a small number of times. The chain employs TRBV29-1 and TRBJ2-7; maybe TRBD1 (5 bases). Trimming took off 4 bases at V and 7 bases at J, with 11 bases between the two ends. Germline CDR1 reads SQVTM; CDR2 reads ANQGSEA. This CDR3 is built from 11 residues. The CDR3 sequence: CSVAQGGEQYF. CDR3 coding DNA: TGCAGCGTTGCTCAGGGTGGGGAGCAGTACTTC.

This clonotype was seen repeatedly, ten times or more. CDR3: CASTLMTDTNSPLHF. The CDR3 bases are TGCGCCAGCACCCTTATGACAGATACCAATTCACCCCTCCACTTT. The rearrangement joins TRBV5-1 to TRBJ1-6; D perhaps matches TRBD1 (5 bases). The ends were cut back, 6 bases at V and 7 bases at J, with 17 bases in the middle. Germline CDR1 is SGHRS and CDR2 is YFSETQ. CDR3 length equals 15 residues.

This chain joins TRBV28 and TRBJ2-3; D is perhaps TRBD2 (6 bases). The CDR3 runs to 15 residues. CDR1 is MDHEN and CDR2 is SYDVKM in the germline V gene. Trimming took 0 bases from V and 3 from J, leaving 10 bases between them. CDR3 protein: CASSLWGGVTDTQYF. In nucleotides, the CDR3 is TGTGCCAGCAGTTTATGGGGGGGTGTGACAGATACGCAGTATTTT.

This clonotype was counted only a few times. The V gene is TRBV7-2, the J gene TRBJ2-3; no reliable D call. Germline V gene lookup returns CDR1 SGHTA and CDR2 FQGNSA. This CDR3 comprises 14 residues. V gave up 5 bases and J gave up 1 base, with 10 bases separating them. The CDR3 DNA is TGTGCCAGCAGCAAACGCGAGGGCACAGATACGCAGTATTTT. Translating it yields CASSKREGTDTQYF.

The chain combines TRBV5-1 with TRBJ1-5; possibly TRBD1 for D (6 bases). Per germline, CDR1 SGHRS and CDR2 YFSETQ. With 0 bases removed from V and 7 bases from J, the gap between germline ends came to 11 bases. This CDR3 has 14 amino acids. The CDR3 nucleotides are TGCGCCAGCAGCTTGGTGGGGGGCAGGCAGCCCCAGCATTTT. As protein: CASSLVGGRQPQHF.

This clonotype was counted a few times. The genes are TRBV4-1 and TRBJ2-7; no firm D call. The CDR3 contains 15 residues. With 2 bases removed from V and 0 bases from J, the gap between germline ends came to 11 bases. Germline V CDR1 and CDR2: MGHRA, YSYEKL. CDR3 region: CASSQYSASSYEQYF. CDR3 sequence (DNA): TGCGCCAGCAGCCAATACTCTGCCAGCTCCTACGAGCAGTACTTC.

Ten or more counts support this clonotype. CDR3 sequence: CASGLLGAYEQYF. Here the CDR3 DNA reads TGTGCTAGTGGTTTACTGGGGGCCTACGAGCAGTACTTC. The chain is built from TRBV12-5 and TRBJ2-7; the D gene could be TRBD1 or TRBD2 (5 bases each). Germline values: CDR1 LGHNT, CDR2 FRNRAP. The CDR3 consists of 13 residues. V lost 3 bases, J lost 2 bases, and 8 bases lay in between.

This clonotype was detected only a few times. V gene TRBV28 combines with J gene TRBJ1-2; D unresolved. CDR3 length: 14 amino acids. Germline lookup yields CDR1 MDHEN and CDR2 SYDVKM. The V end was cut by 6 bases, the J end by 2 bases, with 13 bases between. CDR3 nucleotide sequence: TGTGCCAGCAGGAGATCCCACCAGAACTATGGCTACACCTTC. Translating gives CASRRSHQNYGYTF.

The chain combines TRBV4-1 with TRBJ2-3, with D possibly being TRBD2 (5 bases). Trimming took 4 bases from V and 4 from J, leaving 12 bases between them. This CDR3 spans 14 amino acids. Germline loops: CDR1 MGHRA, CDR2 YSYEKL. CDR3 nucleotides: TGCGCCAGCAGCCCGTCGCCGGGGTCAGATACGCAGTATTTT. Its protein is CASSPSPGSDTQYF.

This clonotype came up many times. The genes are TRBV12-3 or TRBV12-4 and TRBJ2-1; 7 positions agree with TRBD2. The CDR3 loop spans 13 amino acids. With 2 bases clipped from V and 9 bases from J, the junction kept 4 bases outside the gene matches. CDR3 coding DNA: TGTGCCAGCAGTTTACGGGAGGAGCTTGAGCAGTTCTTC. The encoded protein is CASSLREELEQFF.

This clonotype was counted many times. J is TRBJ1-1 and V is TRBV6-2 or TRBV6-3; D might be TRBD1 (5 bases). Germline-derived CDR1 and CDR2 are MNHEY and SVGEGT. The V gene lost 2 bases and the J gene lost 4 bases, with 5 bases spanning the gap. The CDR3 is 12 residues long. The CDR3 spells CASSYGGTEAFF. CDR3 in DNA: TGTGCCAGCAGTTACGGGGGCACTGAAGCTTTCTTT.

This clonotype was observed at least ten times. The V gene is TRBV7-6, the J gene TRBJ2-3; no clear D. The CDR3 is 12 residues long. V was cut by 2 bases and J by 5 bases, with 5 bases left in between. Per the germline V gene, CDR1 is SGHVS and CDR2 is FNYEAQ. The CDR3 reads CASSLRRDTQYF. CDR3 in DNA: TGTGCCAGCAGCTTACGAAGAGATACGCAGTATTTT.

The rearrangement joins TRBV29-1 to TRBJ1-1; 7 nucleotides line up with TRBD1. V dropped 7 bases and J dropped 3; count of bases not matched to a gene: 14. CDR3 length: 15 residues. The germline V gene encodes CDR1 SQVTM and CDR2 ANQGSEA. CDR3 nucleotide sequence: TGCAGCGGAGGACAGGCTTACCCCGGACACACTGAAGCTTTCTTT. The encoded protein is CSGGQAYPGHTEAFF.

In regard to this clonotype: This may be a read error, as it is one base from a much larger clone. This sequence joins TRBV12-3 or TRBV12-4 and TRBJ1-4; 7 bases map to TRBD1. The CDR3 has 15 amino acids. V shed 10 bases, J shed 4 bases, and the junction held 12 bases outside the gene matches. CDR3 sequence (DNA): TGTGCCATCAGCCTCCAGGGACAGATTAATGAAAAACTGTTTTTT. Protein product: CAISLQGQINEKLFF.

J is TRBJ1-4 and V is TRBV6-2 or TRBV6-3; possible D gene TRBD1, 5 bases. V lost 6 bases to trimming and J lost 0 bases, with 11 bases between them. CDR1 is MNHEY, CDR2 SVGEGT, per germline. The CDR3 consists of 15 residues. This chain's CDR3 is CASSADSATNEKLFF. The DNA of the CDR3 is TGTGCCAGCAGCGCCGACAGCGCAACTAATGAAAAACTGTTTTTT.

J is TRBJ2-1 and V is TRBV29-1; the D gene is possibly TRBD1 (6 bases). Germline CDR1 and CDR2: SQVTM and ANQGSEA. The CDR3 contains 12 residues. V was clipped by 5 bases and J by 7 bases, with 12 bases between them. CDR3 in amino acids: CSVPLTGNEQFF. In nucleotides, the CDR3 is TGCAGCGTTCCTCTTACAGGGAATGAGCAGTTCTTC.

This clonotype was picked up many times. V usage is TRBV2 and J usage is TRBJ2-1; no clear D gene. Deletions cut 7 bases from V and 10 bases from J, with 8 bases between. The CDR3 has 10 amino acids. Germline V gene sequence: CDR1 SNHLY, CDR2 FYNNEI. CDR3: CASIGPEQFF. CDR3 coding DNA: TGTGCCAGCATCGGACCCGAGCAGTTCTTC.

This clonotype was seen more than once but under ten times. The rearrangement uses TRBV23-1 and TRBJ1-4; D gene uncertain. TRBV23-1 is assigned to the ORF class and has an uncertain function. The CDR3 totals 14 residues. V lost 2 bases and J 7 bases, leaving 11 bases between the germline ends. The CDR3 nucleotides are TGCGCCAGCAGTCAACCAGGATGGGGTGAAAAACTGTTTTTT. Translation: CASSQPGWGEKLFF.

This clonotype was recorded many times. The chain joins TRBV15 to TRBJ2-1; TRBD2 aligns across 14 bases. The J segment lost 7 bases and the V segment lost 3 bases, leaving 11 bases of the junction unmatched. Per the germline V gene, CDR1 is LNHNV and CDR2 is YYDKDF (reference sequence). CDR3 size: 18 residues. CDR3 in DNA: TGTGCCACCAGCAGTGAAGGACTAGCGGGAGGCGGAGTTAATGAGCAGTTCTTC. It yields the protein CATSSEGLAGGGVNEQFF.

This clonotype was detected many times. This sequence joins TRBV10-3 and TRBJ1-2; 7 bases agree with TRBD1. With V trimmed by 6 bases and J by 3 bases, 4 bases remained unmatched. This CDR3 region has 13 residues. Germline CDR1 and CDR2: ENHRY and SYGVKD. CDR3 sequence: CAISAGGDYGYTF. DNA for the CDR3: TGTGCCATCAGCGCAGGGGGAGACTATGGCTACACCTTC.

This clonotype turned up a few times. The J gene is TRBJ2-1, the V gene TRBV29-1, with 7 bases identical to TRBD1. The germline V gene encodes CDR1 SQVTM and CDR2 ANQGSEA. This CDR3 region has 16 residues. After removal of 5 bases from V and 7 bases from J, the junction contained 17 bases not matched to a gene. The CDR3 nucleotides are TGCAGCGTTCTTCCGGGACAGCTGTCGGGAAGTAATGAGCAGTTCTTC. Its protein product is CSVLPGQLSGSNEQFF.

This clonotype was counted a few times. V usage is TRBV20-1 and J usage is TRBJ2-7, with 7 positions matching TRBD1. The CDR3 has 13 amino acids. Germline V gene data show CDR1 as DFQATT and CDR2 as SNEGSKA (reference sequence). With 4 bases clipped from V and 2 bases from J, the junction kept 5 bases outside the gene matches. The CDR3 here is CSANPGTAYEQYF. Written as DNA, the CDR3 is TGCAGTGCTAACCCCGGGACAGCCTACGAGCAGTACTTC.